The text below deals with one TCR beta chain. The V and J ends lost 4 bases and 5 bases respectively, with 20 bases between them. CDR1 and CDR2 from the germline V gene are LGHNA and YSLEER. This CDR3 has 16 residues. This sample is part of a study of CD8 T cells in Susac syndrome. When the RNA was reverse transcribed, random hexamers were used with an input of about 0.45 to 1 ug. TCRdb re-derived calls from the immunoSEQ multiplex PCR reads in MiXCR, one entry per CDR3 protein. This sample has about 150,000 distinct CDR3 sequences, with about 94% found just once. Material for sequencing was CD8+ T cells from PBMCs. The J gene is TRBJ2-5, the V gene TRBV4-3; tentative D call: TRBD1 (7 bases). This sequence originates from a human donor with multiple sclerosis. This CDR3 is CASSPQAEGAGETQYF. CDR3 nucleotide sequence: TGCGCCAGCAGCCCTCAGGCGGAGGGGGCGGGGGAGACCCAGTACTTC.